This T cell receptor (beta chain) is drawn from a study of cytomegalovirus exposure and HLA in healthy donors. A note on this clone: Its antigen remains unidentified.

With 60 Vbeta and 13 Jbeta primers, the PCR was carried out. Only in-frame clones appear in the TCRdb table, and some are missing; sequencing was by immunoSEQ multiplex PCR. The sample consists of over 150,000 clones, approximately 75% of them appearing once. J lost 14 bases, V lost 0 bases, and 5 bases had no gene match. There are 13 residues in the CDR3. Germline V gene data show CDR1 as WNHNN and CDR2 as SYGVQD (reference sequence). General study findings and limits: Most CMV-associated TCR beta chains appeared HLA-restricted in a later analysis. The study reported that TCR beta sequences accurately predicted HLA-A and HLA-B alleles in most subjects.

Material: PBMCs. V gene TRBV10-1 combines with J gene TRBJ2-1; 9 bases are shared with TRBD2. The receptor's source is a man aged 18 to 29 in good health and CMV-seronegative. DNA for the CDR3: TGCGCCAGCAGTGAGTCGGTGGCTAGCGGGAAGTTCTTC. Residues: CASSESVASGKFF.